Sequencing of this T cell receptor beta chain was carried out in a study of CD8 T cells in ankylosing spondylitis. Findings and caveats of the study: Disease-linked clones reportedly showed significant enrichment in matched ankylosing spondylitis synovial fluid. Earlier authors reported some of these motif variants in reactive arthritis synovial fluid and blood. Ankylosing spondylitis blood appeared to be characterized by a TCR beta motif of several highly homologous variants. The authors found the disease-linked clones to be CD8+ and relatively rare in peripheral blood.

Making the TCR beta libraries involved quantitative 5'-RACE with molecular barcodes. Via MiXCR, TCRdb re-called the 5' RACE reads, giving one row per CDR3 protein. The sample consists of a few hundred thousand distinct CDR3 sequences, 17% of them appearing once. This clonotype showed up just a few times. Antigen unknown. Germline values: CDR1 DFQATT, CDR2 SNEGSKA (reference sequence). V shed 3 bases, J shed 3 bases, and the junction held 5 bases outside the gene matches. The CDR3 contains 14 residues. The receptor was isolated from a male donor with ankylosing spondylitis. Sequenced sample: blood, either unsorted or a sorted T cell fraction (not recorded which). The chain uses TRBV20-1 and TRBJ1-1; 9 bases fit TRBD1. CDR3 amino acids: CSASRDREDTEAFF. Written as DNA, the CDR3 is TGCAGTGCTAGTCGGGACAGGGAGGACACTGAAGCTTTCTTT.